This T cell receptor (beta chain) was sequenced for a study of CD8 T cells in ankylosing spondylitis. Study observations and caveats: For ankylosing spondylitis blood, a TCR beta motif of several highly homologous variants appeared characteristic. Disease-associated clones were CD8+ and fairly uncommon in peripheral blood.

V was shortened by 4 bases and J by 2 bases, with 15 bases between the two germline ends. CDR3 length: 15 amino acids. Of note for this clonotype: Its target is not known.

From the 5' RACE reads, TCRdb called clonotypes with MiXCR, one entry per CDR3 protein. This table has 750,000 to 850,000 distinct CDR3 sequences, about 12% appearing once. Sample: blood, either unsorted or a sorted T cell fraction (not recorded which). The source of this sequence is a male donor with ankylosing spondylitis. This sequence joins TRBV12-3 or TRBV12-4 and TRBJ2-7; TRBD1 might be the D (6 bases). Here the CDR3 reads CASSWYDTGPYEQYF. CDR3 DNA sequence: TGTGCCAGCAGTTGGTATGATACAGGGCCCTACGAGCAGTACTTC.